This T cell receptor (beta chain) was identified during a study of regulatory T cells in long-lasting Graves disease. Overall study: Antithyroid drug use was under 3 months in newly diagnosed Graves' patients. Regarding the study as a whole: When disease was persistent, TRBV28, TRBJ1-2 and TRBJ2-5 were the favored segments.

Assembly of TCR beta libraries relied on iRepertoire HTBI primers together with Arm-PCR of CDR3 regions. TCRdb re-analysed the multiplex PCR reads in MiXCR, keeping a single row per CDR3 protein. The repertoire holds 300,000 to 450,000 distinct CDR3 sequences, with around 15% as singletons. Trimming took 2 bases from V and 5 from J, leaving 9 bases between them. This CDR3 contains 13 residues. Per the germline V gene, CDR1 is SEHNR and CDR2 is FQNEAQ (reference sequence). Time point meaning: newly diagnosed GD, antithyroid drugs for less than 3 months. Researchers made the TCR library from RNA that was extracted from PBMCs. EDTA tubes held 9 to 10 milliliters of peripheral blood from each patient. This clonotype was found a few times. Its antigen is undetermined.

The V and J genes are TRBV7-9 and TRBJ2-5; D not resolved. The material sequenced was peripheral blood mononuclear cells (PBMCs), taken at new diagnosis, from a patient treated with antithyroid drugs. The TCR originated in a female donor with Graves disease. In nucleotides, the CDR3 is TGTGCCAGCAGCTTACCGCAGTTGGAGACCCAGTACTTC. Translating it yields CASSLPQLETQYF.